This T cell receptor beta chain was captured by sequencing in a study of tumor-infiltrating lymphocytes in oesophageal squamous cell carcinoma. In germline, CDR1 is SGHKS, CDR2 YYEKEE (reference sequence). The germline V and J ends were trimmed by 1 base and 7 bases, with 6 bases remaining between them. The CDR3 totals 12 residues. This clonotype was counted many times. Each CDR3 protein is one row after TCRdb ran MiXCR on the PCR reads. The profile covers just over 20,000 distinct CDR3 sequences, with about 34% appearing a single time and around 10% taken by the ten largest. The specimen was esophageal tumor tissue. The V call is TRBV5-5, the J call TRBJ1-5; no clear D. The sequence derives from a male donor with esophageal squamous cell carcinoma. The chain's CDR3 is CASSLTGQPQHF. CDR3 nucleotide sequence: TGTGCCAGCAGCTTGACCGGGCAGCCCCAGCATTTT.